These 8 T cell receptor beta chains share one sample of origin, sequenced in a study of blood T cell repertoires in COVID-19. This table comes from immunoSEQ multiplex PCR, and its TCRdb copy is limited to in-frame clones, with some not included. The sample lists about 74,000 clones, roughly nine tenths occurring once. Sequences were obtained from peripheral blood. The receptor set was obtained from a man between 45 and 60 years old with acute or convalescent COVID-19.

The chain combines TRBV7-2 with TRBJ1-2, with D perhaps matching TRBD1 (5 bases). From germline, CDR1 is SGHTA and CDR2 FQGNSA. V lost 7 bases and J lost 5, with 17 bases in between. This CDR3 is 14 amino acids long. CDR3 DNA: TGTGCCAGCATCCGACGAGACAGCTCATATGGCTACACCTTC. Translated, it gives CASIRRDSSYGYTF.

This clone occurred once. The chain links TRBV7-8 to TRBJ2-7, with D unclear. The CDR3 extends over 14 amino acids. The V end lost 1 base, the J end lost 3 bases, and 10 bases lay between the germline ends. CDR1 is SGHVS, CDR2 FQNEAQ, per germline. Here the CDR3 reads CASSLGGTFYEQYF. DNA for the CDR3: TGTGCCAGCAGCTTAGGAGGCACGTTCTACGAGCAGTACTTC.

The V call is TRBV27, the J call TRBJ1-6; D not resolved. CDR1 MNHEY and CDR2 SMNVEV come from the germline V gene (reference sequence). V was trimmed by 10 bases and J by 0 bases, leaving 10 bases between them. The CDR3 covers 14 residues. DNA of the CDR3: TGTGCCACCCGGTTGAGCTCCTATAATTCACCCCTCCACTTT. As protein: CATRLSSYNSPLHF.

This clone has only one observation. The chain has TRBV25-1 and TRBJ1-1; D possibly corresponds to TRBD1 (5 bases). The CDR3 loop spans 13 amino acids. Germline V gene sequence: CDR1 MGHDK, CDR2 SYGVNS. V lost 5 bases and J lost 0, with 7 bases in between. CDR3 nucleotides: TGTGCCAGCAGTAAGACAGTGAACACTGAAGCTTTCTTT. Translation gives CASSKTVNTEAFF. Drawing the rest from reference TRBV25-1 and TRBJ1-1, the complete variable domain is EADIYQTPRYLVIGTGKKITLECSQTMGHDKMYWYQQDPGMELHLIHYSYGVNSTEKGDLSSESTVSRIRTEHFPLTLESARPSHTSQYLCASSKTVNTEAFFGQGTRLTVV.

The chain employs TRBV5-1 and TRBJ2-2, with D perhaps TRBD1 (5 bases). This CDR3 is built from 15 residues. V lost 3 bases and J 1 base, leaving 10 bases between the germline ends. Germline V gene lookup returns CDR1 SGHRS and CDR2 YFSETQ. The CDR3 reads CASSSVQGNTGELFF. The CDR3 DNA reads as TGCGCCAGCAGCTCCGTTCAGGGGAACACCGGGGAGCTGTTTTTT.

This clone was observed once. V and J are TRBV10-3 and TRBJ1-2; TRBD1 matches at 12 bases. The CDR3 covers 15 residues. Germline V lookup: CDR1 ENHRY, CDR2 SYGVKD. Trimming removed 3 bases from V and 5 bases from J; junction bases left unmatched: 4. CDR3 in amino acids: CAISEWDRGRYGYTF. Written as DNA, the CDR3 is TGTGCCATCAGTGAATGGGACAGGGGGCGATATGGCTACACCTTC.

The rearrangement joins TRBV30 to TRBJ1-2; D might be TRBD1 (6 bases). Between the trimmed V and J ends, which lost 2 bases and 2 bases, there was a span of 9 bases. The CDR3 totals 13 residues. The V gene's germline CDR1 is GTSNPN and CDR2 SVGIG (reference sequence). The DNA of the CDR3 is TGTGCCTGGAGTACCCAGGGGAACTATGGCTACACCTTC. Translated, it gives CAWSTQGNYGYTF. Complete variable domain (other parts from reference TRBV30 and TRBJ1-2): SQTIHQWPATLVQPVGSPLSLECTVEGTSNPNLYWYRQAAGRGLQLLFYSVGIGQISSEVPQNLSASRPQDRQFILSSKKLLLSDSGFYLCAWSTQGNYGYTFGSGTRLTVV.

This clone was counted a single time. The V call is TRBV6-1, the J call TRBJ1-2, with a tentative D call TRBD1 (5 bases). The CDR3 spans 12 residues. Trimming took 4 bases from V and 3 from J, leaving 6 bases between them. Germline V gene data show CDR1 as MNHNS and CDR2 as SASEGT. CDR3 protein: CASSGGDYGYTF. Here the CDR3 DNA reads TGTGCCAGCAGTGGGGGGGACTATGGCTACACCTTC.